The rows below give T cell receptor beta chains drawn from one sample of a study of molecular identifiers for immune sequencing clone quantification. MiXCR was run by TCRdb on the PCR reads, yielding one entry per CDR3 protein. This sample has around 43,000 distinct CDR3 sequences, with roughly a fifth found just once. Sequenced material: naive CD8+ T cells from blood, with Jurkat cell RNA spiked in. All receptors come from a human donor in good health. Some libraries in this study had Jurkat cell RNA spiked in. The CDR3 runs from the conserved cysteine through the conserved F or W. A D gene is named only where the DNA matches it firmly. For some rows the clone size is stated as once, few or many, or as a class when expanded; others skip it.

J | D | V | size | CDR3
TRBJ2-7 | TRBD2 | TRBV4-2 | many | CASSHSGGTGLAGDPYEQYF
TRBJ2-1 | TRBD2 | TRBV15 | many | CATSDGPAGGFDEQFF
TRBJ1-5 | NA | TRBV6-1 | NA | CAGDPAGRRPYSNQPQHF
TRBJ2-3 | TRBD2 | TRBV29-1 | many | CSALGAGGPDTQYF
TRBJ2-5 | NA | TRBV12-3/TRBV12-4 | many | CASSLSETQYF
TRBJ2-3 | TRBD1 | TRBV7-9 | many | CASSSFDRGATDTQYF
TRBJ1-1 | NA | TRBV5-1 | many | CASSSALGANTEAFF
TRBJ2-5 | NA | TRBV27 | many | CASRPNRAGAQETQYF
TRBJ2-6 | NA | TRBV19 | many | CASSIGIPGANVLTF
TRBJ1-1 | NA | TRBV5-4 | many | CASSLALGTEAFF
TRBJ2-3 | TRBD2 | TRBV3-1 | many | CASSPSGRRADTQYF
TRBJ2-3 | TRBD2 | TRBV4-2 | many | CASSQETSGGGDTQYF
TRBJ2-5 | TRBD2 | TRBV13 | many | CASSLVASGVAETQYF
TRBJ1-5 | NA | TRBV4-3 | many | CASSQDTTAGQPQHF
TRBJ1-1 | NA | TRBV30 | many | CAWSPTGRRSYTEAFF
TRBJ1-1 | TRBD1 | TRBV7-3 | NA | CASSSVVVDRAMNTEAFF